The clone carrying this T cell receptor beta chain showed up just once. The sample belongs to a study of tumor-infiltrating lymphocytes in primary liver carcinoma. In addition to blood RNA drawn from unsorted whole blood, germline DNA was extracted. The CDR3 contains 15 residues. In germline, CDR1 is SGHRS, CDR2 YFSETQ. Trimming left V 2 bases short and J 6 bases short, with 17 bases between. The input was 450 to 550 ng total RNA; TCR beta cDNA was made from it with a constant-region primer. Libraries for TCR beta were built through three nested multiplex PCR rounds, which together made up a slightly modified ARM-PCR procedure. It was with TRBV1-TRBV30 forward primers and a C-beta reverse primer that the first two PCR rounds were run, at 10 cycles each. TCRdb processed the multiplex PCR reads anew with MiXCR; each CDR3 protein has one entry. This table has approximately 330,000 distinct CDR3 sequences, about 65% appearing once.

The clonotype originates from a man aged 40-50 years with primary liver carcinoma and hepatitis B virus infection. Specimen: peripheral blood. The chain combines TRBV5-1 with TRBJ1-2; D gene unclear. In DNA form, the CDR3 reads TGCGCCAGCAGCTTTAGAGCGGCAAGGGAAAATGGCTACACCTTC. Its translation: CASSFRAARENGYTF.